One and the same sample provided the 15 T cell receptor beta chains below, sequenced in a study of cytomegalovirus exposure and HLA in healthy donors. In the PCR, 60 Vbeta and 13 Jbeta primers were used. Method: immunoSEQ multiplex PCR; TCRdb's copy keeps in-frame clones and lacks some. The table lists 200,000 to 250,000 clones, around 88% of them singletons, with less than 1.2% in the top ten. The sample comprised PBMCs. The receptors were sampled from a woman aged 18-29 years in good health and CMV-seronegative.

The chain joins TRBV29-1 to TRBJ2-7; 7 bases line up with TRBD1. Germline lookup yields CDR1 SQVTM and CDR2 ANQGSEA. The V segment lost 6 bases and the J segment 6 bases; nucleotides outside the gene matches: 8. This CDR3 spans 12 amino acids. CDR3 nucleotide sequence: TGCAGCGTGGGACAGACAAGTCGCGAGCAGTACTTC. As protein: CSVGQTSREQYF.

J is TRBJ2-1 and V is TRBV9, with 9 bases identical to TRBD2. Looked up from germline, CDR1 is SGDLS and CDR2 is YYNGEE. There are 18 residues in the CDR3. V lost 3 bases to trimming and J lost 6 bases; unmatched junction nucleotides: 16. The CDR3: CASSASPPTTTSGNEQFF. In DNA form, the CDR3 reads TGTGCCAGCAGCGCGAGCCCGCCCACAACGACTAGCGGCAATGAGCAGTTCTTC.

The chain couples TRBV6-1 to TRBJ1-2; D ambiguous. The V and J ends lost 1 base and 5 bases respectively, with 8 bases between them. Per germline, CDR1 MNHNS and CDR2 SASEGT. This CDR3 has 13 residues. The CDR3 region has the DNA TGTGCCAGCAGTGAAGGTACCGGTTATGGCTACACCTTC. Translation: CASSEGTGYGYTF.

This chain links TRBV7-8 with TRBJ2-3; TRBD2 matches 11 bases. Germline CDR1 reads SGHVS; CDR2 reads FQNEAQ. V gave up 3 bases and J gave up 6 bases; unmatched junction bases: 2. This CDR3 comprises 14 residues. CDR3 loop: CASSFSGGADTQYF. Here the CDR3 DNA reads TGTGCCAGCAGCTTTAGCGGGGGGGCTGATACGCAGTATTTT.

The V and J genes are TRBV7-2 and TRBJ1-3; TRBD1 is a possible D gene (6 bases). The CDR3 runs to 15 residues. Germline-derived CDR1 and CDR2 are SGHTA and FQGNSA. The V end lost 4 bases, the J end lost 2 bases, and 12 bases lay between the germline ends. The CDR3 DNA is TGTGCCAGCAGCTCACAGGGAGCCGCTGGAAACACCATATATTTT. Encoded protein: CASSSQGAAGNTIYF.

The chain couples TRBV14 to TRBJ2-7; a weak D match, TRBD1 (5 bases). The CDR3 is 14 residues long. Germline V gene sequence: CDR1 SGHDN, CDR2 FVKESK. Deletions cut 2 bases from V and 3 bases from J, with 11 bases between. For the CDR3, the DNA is TGTGCCAGCAGCCAAACTTGGGGCCACTACGAGCAGTACTTC. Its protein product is CASSQTWGHYEQYF. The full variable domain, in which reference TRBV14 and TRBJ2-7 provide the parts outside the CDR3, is EAGVTQFPSHSVIEKGQTVTLRCDPISGHDNLYWYRRVMGKEIKFLLHFVKESKQDESGMPNNRFLAERTGGTYSTLKVQPAELEDSGVYFCASSQTWGHYEQYFGPGTRLTVT.

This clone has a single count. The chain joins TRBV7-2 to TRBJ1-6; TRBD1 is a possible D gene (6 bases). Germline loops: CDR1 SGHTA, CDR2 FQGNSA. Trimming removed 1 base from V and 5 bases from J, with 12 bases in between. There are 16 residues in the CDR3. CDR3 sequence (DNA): TGTGCCAGCAGCTTAGATCCGGCAGGGGATAATTCACCCCTCCACTTT. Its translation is CASSLDPAGDNSPLHF. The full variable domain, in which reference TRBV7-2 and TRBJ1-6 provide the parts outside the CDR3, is GAGVSQSPSNKVTEKGKDVELRCDPISGHTALYWYRQSLGQGLEFLIYFQGNSAPDKSGLPSDRFSAERTGGSVSTLTIQRTQQEDSAVYLCASSLDPAGDNSPLHFGNGTRLTVT.

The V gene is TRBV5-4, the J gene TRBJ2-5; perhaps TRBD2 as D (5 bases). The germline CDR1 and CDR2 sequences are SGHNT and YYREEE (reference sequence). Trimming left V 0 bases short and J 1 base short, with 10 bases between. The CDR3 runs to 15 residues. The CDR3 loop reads CASSLEKGLQETQYF. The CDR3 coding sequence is TGTGCCAGCAGCTTGGAGAAAGGACTCCAAGAGACCCAGTACTTC.

The CDR3, as DNA: TGTGCCAGCAGCGCGAGCGGGGAAAGCTCCTACGAGCAGTACTTC. Its translation is CASSASGESSYEQYF. This chain links TRBV9 with TRBJ2-7, with 7 nucleotides matching TRBD2. Germline values: CDR1 SGDLS, CDR2 YYNGEE. The CDR3 is 15 amino acids. Trimming took 3 bases from V and 0 from J; bases not matched to a gene: 6.

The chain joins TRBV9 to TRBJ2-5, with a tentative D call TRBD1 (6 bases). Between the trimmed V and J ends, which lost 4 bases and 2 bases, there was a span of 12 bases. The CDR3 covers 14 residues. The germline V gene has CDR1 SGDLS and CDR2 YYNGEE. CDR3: CASSPRTVQETQYF. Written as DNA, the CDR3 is TGTGCCAGCAGCCCAAGGACAGTACAAGAGACCCAGTACTTC.

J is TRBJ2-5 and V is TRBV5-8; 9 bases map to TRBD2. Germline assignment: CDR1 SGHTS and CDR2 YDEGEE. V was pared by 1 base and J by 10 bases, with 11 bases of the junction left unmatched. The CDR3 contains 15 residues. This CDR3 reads CASSLWASGKTGQYF. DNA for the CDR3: TGTGCCAGCAGCTTGTGGGCTAGCGGGAAGACGGGCCAGTACTTC.

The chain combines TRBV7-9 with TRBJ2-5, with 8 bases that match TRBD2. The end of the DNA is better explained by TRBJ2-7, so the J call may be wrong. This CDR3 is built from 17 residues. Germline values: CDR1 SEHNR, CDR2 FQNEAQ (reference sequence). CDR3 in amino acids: CASSSSLGGLGSYEQYF. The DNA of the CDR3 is TGTGCCAGCAGCTCAAGCCTGGGGGGACTAGGCTCCTACGAGCAGTACTTC.

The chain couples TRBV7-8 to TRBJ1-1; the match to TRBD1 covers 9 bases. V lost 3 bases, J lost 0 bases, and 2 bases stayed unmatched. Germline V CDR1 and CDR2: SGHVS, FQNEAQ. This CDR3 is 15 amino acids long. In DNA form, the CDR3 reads TGTGCCAGCAGCTTCGGGACAGGGTTGAACACTGAAGCTTTCTTT. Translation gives CASSFGTGLNTEAFF. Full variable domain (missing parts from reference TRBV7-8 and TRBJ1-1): GAGVSQSPRYKVAKRGQDVALRCDPISGHVSLFWYQQALGQGPEFLTYFQNEAQLDKSGLPSDRFFAERPEGSVSTLKIQRTQQEDSAVYLCASSFGTGLNTEAFFGQGTRLTVV.

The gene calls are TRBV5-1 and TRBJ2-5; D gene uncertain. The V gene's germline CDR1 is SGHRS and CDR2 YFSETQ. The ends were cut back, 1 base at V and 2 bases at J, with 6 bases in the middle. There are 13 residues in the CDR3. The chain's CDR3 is CASSLQQQETQYF. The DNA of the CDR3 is TGCGCCAGCAGCTTGCAACAGCAAGAGACCCAGTACTTC.

The CDR3 sequence is CASSLGGGKAEKLFF. In DNA, the CDR3 is TGTGCCAGCAGCTTAGGAGGAGGGAAGGCAGAAAAACTGTTTTTT. The chain carries TRBV7-9 and TRBJ1-4; D unclear. The CDR3 has 15 residues. Deletions cut 1 base from V and 8 bases from J, with 14 bases between. Germline-derived CDR1 and CDR2 are SEHNR and FQNEAQ (reference sequence).